This T cell receptor (beta chain) was observed in a study of shared clonotypes between healthy human individuals. Study background: Three CD4 naive, three CD4 memory, two CD8 naive and one CD8 memory plate were used per donor. Regarding the study as a whole: Non-shared clonotypes had lower generation probabilities than those shared by all four donors. Since donors were few, the genetic and exposure-history diversity represented was limited.

With regard to this clone: Its antigen is undetermined.

Terminally differentiated effector memory CD45RA+ cells were left out of the naive CD8 fraction, which was CD45RO-negative and positively selected for CCR7. Profiled with immunoSEQ multiplex PCR; TCRdb holds only in-frame clones, not every one. The top ten hold less than 0.3% of the sample, which has fewer than 1 million clones, approximately 97% seen once. Germline CDR1 SGHNT, CDR2 YYREEE (reference sequence). V lost 5 bases and J lost 6; bases outside the gene matches: 3. This CDR3 comprises 13 residues. V is TRBV5-4 and J is TRBJ1-1; the match to TRBD1 covers 11 bases. The specimen sequenced was naive CD8+ T cells sorted from blood. The sequence came from a young man in good health. The CDR3 region has the DNA TGTGCCAGCAGGGGACAGGGGGGGGCTGAAGCTTTCTTT. This codes for CASRGQGGAEAFF. The whole variable domain, filled in from reference TRBV5-4 and TRBJ1-1, reads ETGVTQSPTHLIKTRGQQVTLRCSSQSGHNTVSWYQQALGQGPQFIFQYYREEENGRGNFPPRFSGLQFPNYSSELNVNALELDDSALYLCASRGQGGAEAFFGQGTRLTVV.